The 16 T cell receptor beta chains reported below all come from one sample, sequenced in a study of T cell changes during pregnancy in multiple sclerosis. The repertoire was sequenced with immunoSEQ multiplex PCR; TCRdb's copy has only in-frame clones and lacks some. This table holds around 38,000 clones, approximately 92% found once. The source was CD4+ T cells from peripheral blood mononuclear cells, collected in the third trimester of pregnancy. These receptor sequences come from a female donor in good health, enrolled as a control in a pregnancy study.

This rearrangement joins TRBV6-5 to TRBJ1-6; D is unresolved. The CDR3 spans 15 residues. Germline V gives CDR1 MNHEY, CDR2 SVGAGI. The V end lost 0 bases, the J end lost 6 bases, and 9 bases lay between the germline ends. The chain's CDR3 is CASSYSSAFNSPLHF. For the CDR3, the DNA is TGTGCCAGCAGTTACTCGAGCGCCTTTAATTCACCCCTCCACTTT.

This rearrangement joins TRBV27 to TRBJ1-5; possible D gene TRBD1, 5 bases. The V and J ends lost 5 bases and 8 bases respectively, with 19 bases between them. The CDR3 consists of 15 residues. The V gene's germline CDR1 is MNHEY and CDR2 SMNVEV (reference sequence). The CDR3 protein is CASSVTGDARKPQHF. The CDR3 DNA reads as TGTGCCAGCAGTGTCACGGGGGACGCAAGAAAGCCCCAGCATTTT.

The chain links TRBV7-8 to TRBJ1-4; TRBD1 agrees at 7 bases. V gave up 6 bases and J gave up 4 bases; unmatched junction bases: 14. The CDR3 extends over 17 amino acids. Germline V gene lookup returns CDR1 SGHVS and CDR2 FQNEAQ. CDR3 sequence reads: CASSKRQGKSHNEKLFF. The DNA for the CDR3 is TGTGCCAGCAGTAAGCGACAGGGTAAGTCCCATAATGAAAAACTGTTTTTT.

This clone was observed a single time. V is TRBV6-6 and J is TRBJ1-5; 8 nucleotides line up with TRBD1. J was trimmed by 7 bases and V by 4 bases; bases with no gene match: 6. This CDR3 has 14 residues. The germline V gene has CDR1 MNHNY and CDR2 SVGAGI (reference sequence). For the CDR3, the DNA is TGTGCCAGCAGTTTACAGGGGGGGGGACAGCCCCAGCATTTT. Translated, it gives CASSLQGGGQPQHF.

The chain carries TRBV6-5 and TRBJ2-7; tentatively, D is TRBD1 (6 bases). The germline V gene encodes CDR1 MNHEY and CDR2 SVGAGI. This CDR3 contains 14 residues. The germline V and J ends were trimmed by 5 bases and 3 bases, with 14 bases remaining between them. CDR3 protein: CASSPRQARYEQYF. CDR3 coding DNA: TGTGCCAGCAGTCCCCGACAGGCCCGCTACGAGCAGTACTTC.

This chain connects TRBV6-5 to TRBJ1-2; D is possibly TRBD1 (5 bases). Germline lookup yields CDR1 MNHEY and CDR2 SVGAGI. Trimming left V 5 bases short and J 7 bases short, with 17 bases between. This CDR3 spans 14 amino acids. DNA of the CDR3: TGTGCCAGCAGTCCAGGGCCTTCCGGGGGTGGCTACACCTTC. Translated, it gives CASSPGPSGGGYTF.

The CDR3, as DNA: TGTGCCAGCAGGGGAAGCGGGGGGGAGACAGATACGCAGTATTTT. Protein: CASRGSGGETDTQYF. The chain links TRBV28 to TRBJ2-3; 10 bases map to TRBD2. The V segment lost 6 bases and the J segment 3 bases; nucleotides outside the gene matches: 6. Germline loops: CDR1 MDHEN, CDR2 SYDVKM. The length of the CDR3 is 15 residues.

The V gene is TRBV7-3, the J gene TRBJ1-1, with 7 bases that match TRBD1. Germline V lookup: CDR1 SGHTA, CDR2 FQGTGA. This CDR3 comprises 15 residues. With V trimmed by 6 bases and J by 6 bases, 13 bases remained unmatched. The CDR3 bases are TGTGCCAGCAGTACATACAGGGGAGGAAAAGCTGAAGCTTTCTTT. It is translated as CASSTYRGGKAEAFF.

The chain employs TRBV9 and TRBJ2-1, with D unclear. The V end lost 4 bases, the J end lost 8 bases, and 16 bases lay between the germline ends. The CDR3 contains 14 residues. From germline, CDR1 is SGDLS and CDR2 YYNGEE. The CDR3 DNA is TGTGCCAGCAGCTTCCCACCCGTGGCAGATGAGCAGTTCTTC. This encodes CASSFPPVADEQFF.

This chain uses TRBV19 with TRBJ2-2; 7 nucleotides agree with TRBD1. This CDR3 has 15 residues. Per the germline V gene, CDR1 is LNHDA and CDR2 is SQIVND (reference sequence). J lost 2 bases, V lost 4 bases, and 4 bases had no gene match. The CDR3 DNA is TGTGCCAGTAGTAGAGACAGGGCTAACACCGGGGAGCTGTTTTTT. Translated: CASSRDRANTGELFF.

The rearrangement joins TRBV23-1 to TRBJ2-7; D is perhaps TRBD1 (6 bases). TRBV23-1 is recorded as an ORF, its role being uncertain. CDR3 length equals 12 residues. Trimming took 6 bases from V and 4 from J, leaving 10 bases between them. CDR3 loop: CASRPGTYEQYF. In DNA form, the CDR3 reads TGCGCCAGCAGACCGGGGACATACGAGCAGTACTTC.

The V call is TRBV18, the J call TRBJ1-1, with 7 positions matching TRBD1. Germline V lookup: CDR1 KGHSH, CDR2 LQKENI. This CDR3 comprises 14 residues. Losses at the gene ends were 8 bases for V and 0 bases for J; bases not matched to a gene: 6. CDR3 residues: CASDRQGMNTEAFF. The DNA of the CDR3 is TGTGCCAGCGACCGACAGGGAATGAACACTGAAGCTTTCTTT.

The chain joins TRBV30 to TRBJ1-2; tentatively, D is TRBD1 (5 bases). The CDR3 has 12 residues. Trimming removed 3 bases at V and 7 bases at J, with 12 bases between. CDR1 and CDR2 from the germline V gene are GTSNPN and SVGIG (reference sequence). Here the CDR3 reads CAWSRRESGYTF. The CDR3 coding sequence is TGTGCCTGGAGCCGCAGGGAATCTGGCTACACCTTC.

The gene calls are TRBV21-1 and TRBJ1-5; TRBD1 reflects the table's D call only, with no check against the DNA. TRBV21-1 is deemed a pseudogene. The CDR3 loop spans 18 amino acids. The CDR3 nucleotides are TGTGCCAGCAGCAAAGCGACAGGGGCACGCGGGGGCAATCAGCCCCAGCATTTT. This sequence encodes CASSKATGARGGNQPQHF.

The rearrangement uses TRBV28 and TRBJ1-1; no definite D call. Germline assignment: CDR1 MDHEN and CDR2 SYDVKM. The V end lost 5 bases, the J end lost 5 bases, and 12 bases lay between the germline ends. The length of the CDR3 is 13 residues. CDR3 bases: TGTGCCAGCAGTCTACCATTGACAACTGAAGCTTTCTTT. Translated, it gives CASSLPLTTEAFF.

The chain couples TRBV5-1 to TRBJ2-7; D not resolved. This CDR3 spans 16 amino acids. In germline, CDR1 is SGHRS, CDR2 YFSETQ. Trimming shortened V by 2 bases and J by 1 base, and 16 bases separated the two germline ends. This chain's CDR3 is CASSLNEPGSSYEQYF. The CDR3 coding sequence is TGCGCCAGCAGCTTAAATGAACCAGGTTCTTCCTACGAGCAGTACTTC.